The text below deals with one T cell receptor (beta chain). The sample holds one count of this clone. The specificity of this receptor is unknown. No quality values exist for individual bases; no much larger clone is one base distant. The sample originates from a study of blood T cell repertoires in COVID-19 (dated by TCRdb to between 2020 and 2021). Concerning the study at large: Samples from collaborators originated in the United States, Italy and Spain and spanned both the acute and convalescent phases of COVID-19. The prospective study material was composed of cDNA or gDNA derived from T cells, B-cell-depleted T cells, or PBMCs. Deeply sampled blood TCRbeta repertoires from subjects exposed to, actively infected with, or recovered from COVID-19 were included in the dataset. The repertoires were released in a freely available public database meant as a resource for research on the immune response to SARS-CoV-2. The samples were drawn from two sources: the first 160 participants of the ongoing ImmuneRACE study, and fewer than 1,500 subjects contributed by 6 global collaborators. Nearly every sample came with metadata listing a de-identified subject ID, COVID-19 status, age in years and sex. Where HLA class I and class II types were available, the types were taken from metadata supplied by the sample provider, not from assay-based typing.

Broader findings and caveats from the paper: The quantity of clinical and demographic metadata differed by source and by participant and was supplied without curation.

The immunoSEQ Assay, a bias-controlled multiplex PCR, was used to amplify TCRbeta CDR3 regions from genomic DNA. Regarding the original processing steps: Within the assay, amplification of reference gene primers was used to estimate how many nucleated cells each sample contained. To quantify the absolute abundance of each unique TCRbeta CDR3 rearrangement, sequence reads were collapsed and filtered. For each sample, productive Simpson clonality was calculated as the square root of Simpson's diversity index across productive rearrangements. TCRdb carries this immuneACCESS record with in-frame sequences only. Its versions omit some clonotypes, under half of them owing to an unresolved V gene in the studies checked, with the rest unexplained. V and J calls plus clone size are reproduced from that table; the DNA served to infer D and trimming. The sample records approximately 290,000 clones, 70% to 90% of which are singletons. The ten largest clones represent about 4.3% of the sample.

In the germline V gene, CDR1 corresponds to SGHRS and CDR2 to YFSETQ. Cut back by 4 bases and 6 bases, the V and J ends lie 11 bases apart. The CDR3 spans 13 residues, from the cysteine through the phenylalanine. The CDR3 DNA has 39 bases and is translated from base 1. In the prospective study, participants were roughly 18 to 100 years old, resided in approximately 22 geographic areas of the United States, and were enrolled through a virtual design. In the prospective study, participants were assigned to cohorts based on the clinical history participants reported in a screening survey and a study questionnaire. Recovered participants in ImmuneRACE Cohort 3 were defined by two consecutive negative NP/OP PCR tests, clearance by a healthcare professional, or resolution of symptoms. In the prospective study, mobile phlebotomists collected whole blood, serum and a nasopharyngeal or oropharyngeal swab from each participant. Prospective study participants could optionally give additional blood draws and questionnaires over an approximately 2-month period. Prospective study blood samples were shipped either frozen or at room temperature before DNA extraction.

Sequencing input: PBMCs or T cells enriched from blood (not recorded which). The sequence joins TRBV5-1 to TRBJ2-1; TRBD2 is perhaps the D gene, given 5 matching bases. The TCR sequence derives from a woman between 25 and 40 years old who had recovered from COVID-19. For the CDR3, the sequence is CASSGGIGNEQFF. The DNA reads TGCGCCAGCAGCGGAGGAATAGGCAATGAGCAGTTCTTC.